Included here is one T cell receptor (beta chain) sequence, with context. Its specificity is not known. The data originate from a study of T-cell reconstitution after alpha-beta-depleted transplantation in children. Findings and limits, study-wide: Most T-cell counts and diversity one year after the transplant came from T cells that were newly produced. About two months after transplant, alpha-beta T cells reportedly came from several hundred expanded graft clones.

The authors prepared the TCRbeta library with unique molecular identifiers. Each CDR3 protein is one row after TCRdb ran MiXCR on the PCR reads. The sample contains 600,000 or so distinct CDR3 sequences, 20% to 25% of which appear only once. CDR1 SGHTA and CDR2 FQGTGA come from the germline V gene. V was shortened by 2 bases and J by 4 bases, with 10 bases between the two germline ends. The CDR3 consists of 14 residues. The clonotype was recovered from a boy less than two years old who had a stem cell transplant for acute myeloid leukemia, so the T cells may come from the graft donor. The rearrangement joins TRBV7-3 to TRBJ2-3, with D uncertain. The sequencing here drew on PBMCs, mostly from graft donor cells, taken 360 days after TCRalphabeta/CD19-depleted stem cell transplant. CDR3 region: CASSLPVTADTQYF. CDR3 bases: TGTGCCAGCAGCTTACCAGTAACGGCAGATACGCAGTATTTT.